These 31 T cell receptor beta chains share one sample of origin, sequenced in a study of early T cells in non-severe SARS-CoV-2 infection. One entry per CDR3 protein, called by TCRdb with MiXCR from the 5' RACE reads. The profile shows around 45,000 distinct CDR3 sequences, around 3.6% of them singletons. Sequenced sample: whole blood. The receptors originated from an adult who was a healthcare worker with PCR-confirmed SARS-CoV-2 infection or an uninfected control (not recorded which).

This clonotype was seen repeatedly, ten times or more. The chain is built from TRBV5-1 and TRBJ2-5; D is possibly TRBD1 or TRBD2 (6 bases each). CDR1 SGHRS and CDR2 YFSETQ come from the germline V gene. CDR3 length equals 16 residues. V was shortened by 4 bases and J by 2 bases, with 18 bases between the two germline ends. The CDR3 nucleotides are TGCGCCAGCAGCCCGGGGGCAGTCGAACTTCAAGAGACCCAGTACTTC. It specifies CASSPGAVELQETQYF.

In this sample, this clonotype turned up many times. The rearrangement joins TRBV11-3 to TRBJ2-3, with a weak D call TRBD2 (6 bases). V shed 0 bases and J shed 8 bases, with 12 bases lying between them. The germline V gene encodes CDR1 SGHNT and CDR2 YENEEA. The length of the CDR3 is 14 residues. The CDR3 nucleotides read TGTGCCAGCAGCTTAGATTACTGGGGAGGTACGCAGTATTTT. Translated, it gives CASSLDYWGGTQYF.

Ten or more counts support this clonotype. The V and J genes are TRBV20-1 and TRBJ2-1; D may correspond to TRBD1 or TRBD2 (5 bases each). V lost 6 bases, J lost 11 bases, and 14 bases lay in between. CDR1 and CDR2 from the germline V gene are DFQATT and SNEGSKA (reference sequence). The CDR3 spans 11 residues. The CDR3 coding sequence is TGCAGTGCCAGGGACGGCGTAAAGCAGTTCTTC. It encodes CSARDGVKQFF.

Remarks on this clonotype: One end of the junction is discordant with germline, which a read error may explain. The chain recombines TRBV10-3 with TRBJ2-1, with 10 bases lining up with TRBD1. Germline V gene lookup returns CDR1 ENHRY and CDR2 SYGVKD. The CDR3 consists of 15 residues. The CDR3 loop is CATGRAGQGSNEQFF. The CDR3 DNA sequence: TGTGCCACCGGACGGGCGGGACAGGGGTCGAATGAGCAATTCTTC.

This clonotype was detected ten times or more. The chain has TRBV7-2 and TRBJ2-1, with 8 bases identical to TRBD2. The V gene's germline CDR1 is SGHTA and CDR2 FQGNSA. V shed 4 bases, J shed 5 bases, and the junction held 7 bases outside the gene matches. CDR3 length: 15 amino acids. Here the CDR3 reads CASSSSGFHHNEQFF. The CDR3 DNA reads TGTGCCAGCAGCTCTAGCGGGTTCCACCACAATGAGCAGTTCTTC.

The chain recombines TRBV7-9 with TRBJ2-3, with D perhaps TRBD2 (6 bases). The CDR3 loop spans 15 amino acids. Trimming pared 0 bases from V and 5 bases from J, leaving 12 bases between. The germline V gene has CDR1 SEHNR and CDR2 FQNEAQ (reference sequence). CDR3 DNA sequence: TGTGCCAGCAGCTTAGCCGGGAGTGCAGGAGATACGCAGTATTTT. It yields the protein CASSLAGSAGDTQYF.

This clonotype was seen ten or more times. The chain links TRBV12-5 to TRBJ1-1, with D uncertain. The CDR3 covers 12 residues. The V end lost 6 bases, the J end lost 1 base, and 6 bases lay between the germline ends. Per the germline V gene, CDR1 is LGHNT and CDR2 is FRNRAP. The CDR3 DNA reads TGTGCTAGTGGGACGCAGAACACTGAAGCTTTCTTT. Translating gives CASGTQNTEAFF.

This clonotype was seen repeatedly, ten times or more. This sequence joins TRBV19 and TRBJ2-7; TRBD2 might be the D (6 bases). The V end was cut by 5 bases, the J end by 3 bases, with 17 bases between. Germline loops: CDR1 LNHDA, CDR2 SQIVND (reference sequence). The CDR3 is made up of 15 amino acids. CDR3 amino acids: CASSPIHGGFYEQYF. The DNA for the CDR3 is TGTGCCAGTAGTCCAATCCACGGGGGTTTCTACGAGCAGTACTTC.

This clonotype was counted ten times or more. The rearrangement links TRBV7-2 to TRBJ1-1, with no clear D. This CDR3 is 13 amino acids long. The V gene's germline CDR1 is SGHTA and CDR2 FQGNSA. Trimming stripped 2 bases from V and 8 bases from J, with 12 bases between. The CDR3 sequence is CASSLFVPGEAFF. CDR3 nucleotides: TGTGCCAGCAGCTTATTTGTCCCAGGAGAAGCTTTCTTT.

This clonotype was seen ten or more times. The chain employs TRBV4-1 and TRBJ2-3; TRBD2 aligns across 13 bases. This CDR3 spans 16 amino acids. The germline V gene encodes CDR1 MGHRA and CDR2 YSYEKL. V was pared by 4 bases and J by 4 bases, with 5 bases of the junction left unmatched. CDR3: CASSRAGLAGPDTQYF. For the CDR3, the DNA is TGCGCCAGCAGCCGCGCGGGACTAGCGGGGCCAGATACGCAGTATTTT.

The chain employs TRBV19 and TRBJ1-5; D is undetermined. The germline V and J ends were trimmed by 3 bases and 6 bases, with 9 bases remaining between them. The CDR3 consists of 13 residues. Germline V gene data show CDR1 as LNHDA and CDR2 as SQIVND (reference sequence). The CDR3, as DNA: TGTGCCAGTAGTATTCTCTCTGGTCAGCCCCAGCATTTT. Its translation: CASSILSGQPQHF. The whole variable domain, filled in from reference TRBV19 and TRBJ1-5, reads DGGITQSPKYLFRKEGQNVTLSCEQNLNHDAMYWYRQDPGQGLRLIYYSQIVNDFQKGDIAEGYSVSREKKESFPLTVTSAQKNPTAFYLCASSILSGQPQHFGDGTRLSIL.

This clonotype was seen many times. The V and J genes are TRBV20-1 and TRBJ2-5, with 8 nucleotides matching TRBD2. The CDR3 runs 16 residues. V lost 3 bases and J lost 2; bases outside the gene matches: 11. CDR1 is DFQATT, CDR2 SNEGSKA, per germline (reference sequence). CDR3 in amino acids: CSARILGLEVQETQYF. The CDR3 region has the DNA TGCAGTGCTAGGATCCTGGGACTAGAAGTACAAGAGACCCAGTACTTC.

This clonotype was seen many times. The J gene is TRBJ2-3, the V gene TRBV2; 9 bases are shared with TRBD1. Germline CDR1 reads SNHLY; CDR2 reads FYNNEI. J gave up 1 base and V 6 bases, and 5 bases lay outside the gene matches. The CDR3 spans 15 residues. CDR3 amino acids: CASRMGQGGTDTQYF. The CDR3 coding sequence is TGTGCCAGCAGAATGGGACAGGGCGGCACAGATACGCAGTATTTT.

This clonotype was detected only a few times. The chain couples TRBV12-3 or TRBV12-4 to TRBJ1-2; D perhaps matches TRBD1 (5 bases). The V gene lost 7 bases and the J gene lost 3 bases, with 15 bases spanning the gap. This CDR3 spans 14 amino acids. The CDR3 sequence: CASTQGDLDYGYTF. In nucleotides, the CDR3 is TGTGCCAGCACCCAAGGGGATCTGGACTATGGCTACACCTTC.

This clonotype appeared a few times. The V call is TRBV12-3 or TRBV12-4, the J call TRBJ2-3; D possibly matches TRBD1 or TRBD2 (5 bases each). The CDR3 length is 15 residues. The V end lost 7 bases, the J end lost 1 base, and 15 bases lay between the germline ends. CDR3 residues: CASTPRGARTDTQYF. The CDR3 DNA follows: TGTGCCAGCACCCCCCGAGGGGCCCGCACAGATACGCAGTATTTT.

This clonotype was counted many times. The gene calls are TRBV3-1 and TRBJ2-7, with D possibly being TRBD2 (5 bases). Germline V gives CDR1 LGHDT, CDR2 YNNKEL (reference sequence). The CDR3 spans 14 residues. Trimming cost V 5 bases and J 3 bases, with 14 bases left between them. Written as DNA, the CDR3 is TGTGCCAGCAGCTCCGCCTTGGGAGACTACGAGCAGTACTTC. Translating it yields CASSSALGDYEQYF.

This clonotype has at least ten counts. The genes are TRBV11-2 and TRBJ2-1; maybe TRBD1 (5 bases). Germline V lookup: CDR1 SGHAT, CDR2 FQNNGV. CDR3 length: 16 amino acids. Deletions cut 0 bases from V and 7 bases from J, with 16 bases between. The CDR3 sequence is CASSLDRLGRLNEQFF. CDR3 nucleotides: TGTGCCAGCAGCTTAGATCGTCTGGGGCGATTGAATGAGCAGTTCTTC. Supplemented by reference TRBV11-2 and TRBJ2-1, the full variable domain reads EAGVAQSPRYKIIEKRQSVAFWCNPISGHATLYWYQQILGQGPKLLIQFQNNGVVDDSQLPKDRFSAERLKGVDSTLKIQPAKLEDSAVYLCASSLDRLGRLNEQFFGPGTRLTVL.

The chain couples TRBV20-1 to TRBJ1-1; 8 nucleotides agree with TRBD1. The CDR3 runs 13 residues. CDR1 and CDR2 from the germline V gene are DFQATT and SNEGSKA (reference sequence). J gave up 4 bases and V 5 bases, and 6 bases lay outside the gene matches. CDR3 in DNA: TGCAGTGCTCCCAGGGGGCCGGGCACTGAAGCTTTCTTT. Its protein is CSAPRGPGTEAFF.

This clonotype was seen at least ten times. This chain's CDR3 is CASSPLRGGTTGELFF. The CDR3 coding sequence is TGTGCCAGCTCACCACTCCGGGGAGGCACCACCGGGGAGCTGTTTTTT. The chain employs TRBV18 and TRBJ2-2, with D maybe TRBD2 (6 bases). The V end lost 1 base, the J end lost 4 bases, and 13 bases lay between the germline ends. Germline V gene sequence: CDR1 KGHSH, CDR2 LQKENI. The CDR3 consists of 16 residues.

This rearrangement joins TRBV7-9 to TRBJ2-3; D is uncertain. The CDR3 consists of 15 residues. V lost 0 bases and J lost 2, with 9 bases in between. The germline V gene has CDR1 SEHNR and CDR2 FQNEAQ (reference sequence). In DNA form, the CDR3 reads TGTGCCAGCAGCTTAGCGGGGTCGGACACAGATACGCAGTATTTT. This translates into CASSLAGSDTDTQYF.

By share, this clonotype counts as medium-sized (0.01 to 0.1%). The chain is built from TRBV29-1 and TRBJ2-4; D is perhaps TRBD1 or TRBD2 (5 bases each). Germline CDR1 SQVTM, CDR2 ANQGSEA. The CDR3 totals 12 residues. Trimming left V 3 bases short and J 7 bases short, with 10 bases between. The CDR3 coding sequence is TGCAGCGTTGACCCAGGGACGAACATTCAGTACTTC. Protein sequence: CSVDPGTNIQYF.

The sample holds many counts of this clonotype. V usage is TRBV7-9 and J usage is TRBJ2-6; 9 bases map to TRBD1. With 8 bases clipped from V and 2 bases from J, the junction kept 13 bases outside the gene matches. This CDR3 is built from 18 residues. From germline, CDR1 is SEHNR and CDR2 FQNEAQ (reference sequence). CDR3 coding DNA: TGTGCCAGCGGCCGGGACAGGGTTTATCTTACTGGGGCCAACGTCCTGACTTTC. This sequence encodes CASGRDRVYLTGANVLTF. Variable domain in full (rest from reference TRBV7-9 and TRBJ2-6): DTGVSQNPRHKITKRGQNVTFRCDPISEHNRLYWYRQTLGQGPEFLTYFQNEAQLEKSRLLSDRFSAERPKGSFSTLEIQRTEQGDSAMYLCASGRDRVYLTGANVLTFGAGSRLTVL.

There are many counts of this clonotype. The chain links TRBV12-2 to TRBJ1-4. TRBV12-2 is a pseudogene. The CDR3 is made up of 15 amino acids. CDR3 amino acids: CASRSGPSTNEKLFF. The CDR3 nucleotides read TGTGCAAGTCGCTCCGGACCTTCAACTAATGAAAAACTGTTTTTT.

The gene calls are TRBV9 and TRBJ1-1; D gene uncertain. The V end was cut by 3 bases, the J end by 3 bases, with 6 bases between. Germline lookup yields CDR1 SGDLS and CDR2 YYNGEE. The CDR3 loop spans 12 amino acids. CDR3 sequence: CASSDRDTEAFF. DNA for the CDR3: TGTGCCAGCAGCGACCGGGACACTGAAGCTTTCTTT.

This clonotype was recorded a few times. The rearrangement links TRBV28 to TRBJ2-5; no reliable D call. V was pared by 5 bases and J by 4 bases, with 17 bases between. Germline assignment: CDR1 MDHEN and CDR2 SYDVKM. This CDR3 is 15 amino acids long. The CDR3 sequence: CASSPHGYNRETQYF. Here the CDR3 DNA reads TGTGCCAGCAGTCCTCACGGGTATAACCGAGAGACCCAGTACTTC.

This clonotype was counted only a few times. The chain has TRBV12-3 or TRBV12-4 and TRBJ1-2; the match to TRBD1 covers 8 bases. This CDR3 has 16 amino acids. The trim removed 6 bases at V and 3 bases at J, leaving 12 bases unmatched. The CDR3 is CASSKGPGQGYYGYTF. In nucleotides, the CDR3 is TGTGCCAGCAGCAAAGGGCCCGGACAGGGCTACTATGGCTACACCTTC.

This clonotype was picked up many times. V is TRBV7-3 and J is TRBJ2-1; TRBD2 matches at 11 bases. V was pared by 3 bases and J by 4 bases, with 2 bases of the junction left unmatched. The CDR3 length is 15 residues. Germline V lookup: CDR1 SGHTA, CDR2 FQGTGA. The CDR3 spells CASSFGTSGYNEQFF. The CDR3 nucleotides are TGTGCCAGCAGCTTCGGGACTAGCGGTTACAATGAGCAGTTCTTC.

The chain joins TRBV27 to TRBJ1-6; no definite D call. With 5 bases removed from V and 6 bases from J, the gap between germline ends came to 5 bases. The CDR3 runs to 12 residues. Germline V CDR1 and CDR2: MNHEY, SMNVEV (reference sequence). CDR3: CASSTVNSPLHF. The CDR3 DNA is TGTGCCAGCAGTACCGTTAATTCACCCCTCCACTTT.

This clonotype was recorded many times. This chain uses TRBV7-6 with TRBJ2-5; D is unclear. CDR3 length: 12 residues. Trimming removed 4 bases at V and 1 base at J, with 4 bases between. From germline, CDR1 is SGHVS and CDR2 FNYEAQ. CDR3 amino acids: CASSSIQETQYF. DNA for the CDR3: TGTGCCAGCAGCTCGATCCAAGAGACCCAGTACTTC.

The sample holds many counts of this clonotype. The V call is TRBV3-1, the J call TRBJ2-5; 9 nucleotides agree with TRBD1. This CDR3 region has 14 residues. In germline, CDR1 is LGHDT, CDR2 YNNKEL (reference sequence). J gave up 4 bases and V 7 bases, and 7 bases lay outside the gene matches. The CDR3: CASTRTGEGETQYF. For the CDR3, the DNA is TGTGCCAGCACCAGGACAGGGGAAGGAGAGACCCAGTACTTC.

At least ten counts were recorded for this clonotype. The rearrangement uses TRBV9 and TRBJ1-1; possible D gene TRBD1, 6 bases. Trimming cost V 4 bases and J 7 bases, with 14 bases left between them. This CDR3 has 13 residues. Germline loops: CDR1 SGDLS, CDR2 YYNGEE. The CDR3: CASSPNRDGEAFF. The DNA for the CDR3 is TGTGCCAGCAGCCCTAACAGGGACGGTGAAGCTTTCTTT.